The T cell receptor (beta chain) under discussion was sequenced for a study of technical replicates of blood from a few donors. Here immunoSEQ multiplex PCR was the method, and the copy in TCRdb shows in-frame clones only, minus some. The profile shows roughly 56,000 clones, about 95% of them singletons. The ends were cut back, 7 bases at V and 5 bases at J, with 12 bases in the middle. CDR3 size: 12 residues. Germline lookup yields CDR1 SGHKS and CDR2 YYEKEE (reference sequence). The rearrangement uses TRBV5-5 and TRBJ2-5; TRBD1 might be the D (6 bases). The TCR comes from a human donor in good health. Some clones in this sample may be carry-over from other donors' samples. The sequenced sample consisted of PBMCs. DNA of the CDR3: TGTGCCAGCGGGCGACAGGCGGAGACCCAGTACTTC. Its protein product is CASGRQAETQYF.